This TCR beta chain came from a study of cytomegalovirus exposure and HLA in healthy donors. This clone was seen a single time. Its antigen is still unknown. The CDR3 loop spans 17 amino acids. Unmatched junction bases numbered 9, after V lost 4 bases and J lost 7 bases. CDR1 and CDR2 from the germline V gene are SGHNT and YYREEE (reference sequence). The study, taken as a whole, reports: Later analysis revealed greater clonal expansion in HLA-associated TCR beta chains than in equally common others. In a later analysis, donors in an Asian-associated ancestry cluster reportedly had fewer N-insertions in productive TCRs than the cohort mean. Analysis performed later found more than 15,000 TCR beta sequences associated with HLA alleles at 0.05 false discovery rate. In an earlier analysis, in several hundred donors, most V segments appeared productive either ~87% or ~30% of the time.

The PCR contained 60 Vbeta and 13 Jbeta primers. Sequencing was performed with immunoSEQ multiplex PCR; in TCRdb, only in-frame clones are kept and a portion is missing. The sample consists of roughly 160,000 clones, more than 80% of them appearing once. The sequenced sample consisted of PBMCs. This TCR came from a woman aged 45 to 65 in good health and CMV-seronegative. V usage is TRBV5-4 and J usage is TRBJ2-1; 15 positions agree with TRBD2. CDR3 sequence reads: CASSRGTSGRTLNEQFF. The CDR3 region has the DNA TGTGCCAGCAGCCGTGGGACTAGCGGGAGGACTTTAAATGAGCAGTTCTTC.